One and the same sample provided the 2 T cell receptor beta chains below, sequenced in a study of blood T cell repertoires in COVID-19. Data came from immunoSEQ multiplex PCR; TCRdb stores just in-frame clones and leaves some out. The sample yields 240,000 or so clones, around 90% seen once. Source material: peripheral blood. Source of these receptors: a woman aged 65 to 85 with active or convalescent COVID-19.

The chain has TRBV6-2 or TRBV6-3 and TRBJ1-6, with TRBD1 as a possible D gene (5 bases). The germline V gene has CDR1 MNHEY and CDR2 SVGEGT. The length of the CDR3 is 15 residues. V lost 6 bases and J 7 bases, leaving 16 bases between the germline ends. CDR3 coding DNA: TGTGCCAGCAGCCCGGACACTCTAGGGAATTCACCCCTCCACTTT. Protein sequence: CASSPDTLGNSPLHF.

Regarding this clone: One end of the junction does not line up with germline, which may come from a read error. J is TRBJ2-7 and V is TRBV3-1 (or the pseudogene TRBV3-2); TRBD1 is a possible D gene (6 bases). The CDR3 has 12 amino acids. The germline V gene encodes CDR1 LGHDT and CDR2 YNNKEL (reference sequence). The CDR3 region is CASSQASGTSFF. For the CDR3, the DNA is TGTGCCAGCAGCCAAGCATCGGGGACATCCTTTTTC.